Listed below are T cell receptor beta chains from one sample, sequenced in a study of neurological immune-mediated disorders. TCRdb reprocessed the 5' RACE reads via MiXCR and lists one record per CDR3 protein. The sample lists tens of thousands of distinct CDR3 sequences, about 2.5% occurring once. Sequencing was performed on PBMCs. These TCRs come from a woman in her 50s with multiple sclerosis. The conserved cysteine and the conserved F or W are not part of the CDR3 here.

j_gene: TRBJ2-7; v_gene: TRBV7-9; CDR3aa: ASSLVSGRAYEQY
j_gene: TRBJ1-3; v_gene: TRBV7-8; CDR3aa: ASSLVANSGNTIY
j_gene: TRBJ1-5; v_gene: TRBV9; CDR3aa: ASSVEGQGTQN
j_gene: TRBJ2-1; v_gene: TRBV6-5; CDR3aa: ASSFGVYNEQF
j_gene: TRBJ1-1; v_gene: TRBV7-2; CDR3aa: ASSLVSGYTEAF
j_gene: TRBJ1-1; v_gene: TRBV2; CDR3aa: AGSDIKTGGTEAF
j_gene: TRBJ2-5; v_gene: TRBV10-3; CDR3aa: AISETVQETQY
j_gene: TRBJ2-3; v_gene: TRBV7-2; CDR3aa: ASSPQGLTDTQY
j_gene: TRBJ1-1; v_gene: TRBV12-3/TRBV12-4; CDR3aa: ASSSQMNTEAF
j_gene: TRBJ2-4; v_gene: TRBV11-2; CDR3aa: ASSYRTGNIQY
j_gene: TRBJ1-5; v_gene: TRBV6-2/TRBV6-3; CDR3aa: ASSDRGGGNQPQH
j_gene: TRBJ2-1; v_gene: TRBV20-1; CDR3aa: SARTLAGGLGGSYNEQF
j_gene: TRBJ1-1; v_gene: TRBV10-3; CDR3aa: AISGVGNTEAF
j_gene: TRBJ1-1; v_gene: TRBV6-5; CDR3aa: ASSPNPSGGGNTEAF
j_gene: TRBJ2-2; v_gene: TRBV15; CDR3aa: ATSKGGVPGTGELF
j_gene: TRBJ2-1; v_gene: TRBV20-1; CDR3aa: SARDTGGGNEQF
j_gene: TRBJ2-3; v_gene: TRBV7-9; CDR3aa: ASSPFRDGRDTQY
j_gene: TRBJ2-3; v_gene: TRBV5-1; CDR3aa: ASSLEDRTDTQY
j_gene: TRBJ1-4; v_gene: TRBV5-1; CDR3aa: ASSRGTGAANEKLF
j_gene: TRBJ2-3; v_gene: TRBV20-1; CDR3aa: SARVWLLSADTQY
j_gene: TRBJ1-1; v_gene: TRBV7-9; CDR3aa: ASSSRGMGFTEAF
j_gene: TRBJ2-3; v_gene: TRBV9; CDR3aa: ASNGLANLDTQY
j_gene: TRBJ2-3; v_gene: TRBV24-1; CDR3aa: ATSDLVAGGGSDTQY
j_gene: TRBJ1-6; v_gene: TRBV20-1; CDR3aa: SASRTGGSPLH
j_gene: TRBJ2-5; v_gene: TRBV7-9; CDR3aa: ASSLASSIETQY
j_gene: TRBJ1-1; v_gene: TRBV5-1; CDR3aa: ASSSDRGKNTEAF
j_gene: TRBJ2-5; v_gene: TRBV4-1; CDR3aa: ASSQWQGETQY
j_gene: TRBJ1-3; v_gene: TRBV5-1; CDR3aa: ASSLAGISGNTIY
j_gene: TRBJ2-7; v_gene: TRBV20-1; CDR3aa: SASPGQAAYEQY
j_gene: TRBJ2-5; v_gene: TRBV11-3; CDR3aa: ASSLFPQETQY
j_gene: TRBJ2-3; v_gene: TRBV20-1; CDR3aa: SATSIGTRSTDTQY
j_gene: TRBJ2-3; v_gene: TRBV20-1; CDR3aa: SAVRGDTQY
j_gene: TRBJ1-3; v_gene: TRBV2; CDR3aa: ASSEEGSGNTIY
j_gene: TRBJ1-5; v_gene: TRBV20-1; CDR3aa: SASSGESNQPQH
j_gene: TRBJ2-5; v_gene: TRBV5-1; CDR3aa: ASSLGFGATSPQY
j_gene: TRBJ2-1; v_gene: TRBV6-2/TRBV6-3; CDR3aa: ASTPDAVYNEQF
j_gene: TRBJ1-1; v_gene: TRBV5-1; CDR3aa: ASSLRAFGTEAF
j_gene: TRBJ1-5; v_gene: TRBV10-3; CDR3aa: ATQPSGQLGNQPQH
j_gene: TRBJ2-1; v_gene: TRBV24-1; CDR3aa: ATSDWTRGTSYNEQF
j_gene: TRBJ1-5; v_gene: TRBV10-2; CDR3aa: ASSQDRSSNQPQH
j_gene: TRBJ2-5; v_gene: TRBV6-2/TRBV6-3; CDR3aa: ASSSSPAQETQY
j_gene: TRBJ2-7; v_gene: TRBV6-2/TRBV6-3; CDR3aa: ASSPVLSGEQY
j_gene: TRBJ2-2; v_gene: TRBV15; CDR3aa: ATSRGKHSGELF
j_gene: TRBJ1-2; v_gene: TRBV10-3; CDR3aa: AISEFRTGSGYT
j_gene: TRBJ1-1; v_gene: TRBV2; CDR3aa: ASSDRSMGTEAF
j_gene: TRBJ1-5; v_gene: TRBV20-1; CDR3aa: SAGGYSNQPQH